This T cell receptor (beta chain) emerged from a study of blood T cell repertoires in COVID-19. Study background: Samples came from the United States, Italy and Spain, spanning acute and convalescent COVID-19. PBMCs, B-cell-depleted T cells, or T cells were the source of the cDNA or gDNA that made up the material.

V lost 1 base and J 0 bases, leaving 6 bases between the germline ends. Germline-derived CDR1 and CDR2 are SEHNR and FQNEAQ (reference sequence). This CDR3 spans 14 amino acids. The authors' processing: Amplified reference gene primers provided the basis for estimating nucleated cell counts. Some clones are missing from TCRdb's copy, which holds only in-frame ones; the method was immunoSEQ multiplex PCR. V, J and clone size reflect that table, while D and trimming were determined from the DNA. Here the sample spans 55,000 to 65,000 clones, around 87% being singletons. V gene TRBV7-9 combines with J gene TRBJ1-2; D uncertain. The receptor was derived from a man in his 60s with active or convalescent COVID-19. The sequenced sample was peripheral blood. The CDR3 DNA reads TGTGCCAGCAGCTTAGGGGGAGCTAACTATGGCTACACCTTC. Amino acid sequence: CASSLGGANYGYTF.